This is a list of T cell receptor beta chains from one sample in a study of T cell responses to AZD1222 COVID-19 vaccine. The data were produced by immunoSEQ multiplex PCR, yet TCRdb's version contains in-frame clones alone and is incomplete. The sample holds about 150,000 clones; 90% to 95% are singletons and the top ten take roughly 1.6%. This specimen was peripheral blood, taken 28 days after the second AZD1222 dose. The receptors derive from an adult who received the AZD1222 COVID-19 vaccine. Both conserved end residues are part of each CDR3. Fields, in order: J gene, D gene, V gene, clone size, CDR3 protein, CDR3 DNA. The D gene is left open where the match is weak. Clone size appears in some rows only: once, few, many, or a class for an expanded clone.

>TRBJ2-1|NA|TRBV20-1|NA
CSSSHLQPSYNEQFF
TGCAGTTCTAGTCACCTTCAACCCTCCTACAATGAGCAGTTCTTC
>TRBJ1-5|NA|TRBV2|NA
CASSRTALQPQHF
TGTGCCAGCAGTCGGACAGCGCTACAGCCCCAGCATTTT
>TRBJ2-2|NA|TRBV3-1/TRBV3-2|NA
CASSQMQGIGTGELFF
TGTGCCAGCAGCCAGATGCAGGGGATTGGCACCGGGGAGCTGTTTTTT
>TRBJ2-7|TRBD2|TRBV10-3|NA
CAIRESGSGHEQYF
TGTGCCATCAGGGAAAGCGGGAGCGGCCACGAGCAGTACTTC
>TRBJ1-6|NA|TRBV19|NA
CASRQVDNSPLHF
TGTGCCAGCAGACAGGTAGATAATTCACCCCTCCACTTT
>TRBJ2-3|TRBD2|TRBV10-3|NA
CAISALSGRNTDTQYF
TGTGCCATCAGTGCGCTAAGCGGGAGAAACACAGATACGCAGTATTTT
>TRBJ2-7|NA|TRBV3-1/TRBV3-2|NA
CATTGRVSWEQYF
TGTGCCACAACCGGGCGCGTTTCGTGGGAGCAGTACTTC
>TRBJ2-3|TRBD1|TRBV30|NA
CAWARDSKADTQYF
TGTGCCTGGGCCCGGGACAGTAAGGCAGATACGCAGTATTTT
>TRBJ2-7|NA|TRBV2|NA
CASIPYEQYF
TGTGCCAGCATCCCCTACGAGCAGTACTTC
>TRBJ2-3|TRBD1|TRBV7-9|NA
CASSPGQGITDTQYF
TGTGCCAGCAGCCCTGGACAGGGGATCACAGATACGCAGTATTTT
>TRBJ2-1|NA|TRBV5-1|NA
CASSLGGVSYNEQFF
TGCGCCAGCAGCTTAGGCGGCGTATCCTACAATGAGCAGTTCTTC
>TRBJ2-7|TRBD2|TRBV6-6|once
CATGAGVGNEQYF
TGTGCCACCGGAGCGGGGGTCGGTAATGAGCAGTACTTC
>TRBJ2-5|NA|TRBV30|once
CAWNGDLKKLPQETQYF
TGTGCCTGGAATGGGGACCTAAAAAAACTTCCGCAAGAGACCCAGTACTTC
>TRBJ1-1|NA|TRBV28|NA
CASRLTGKVAEAFF
TGTGCCAGCAGACTCACAGGGAAGGTGGCTGAAGCTTTCTTT
>TRBJ1-6|NA|TRBV15|NA
CATSSRRGKSPLHF
TGTGCCACCAGCAGCCGAAGGGGGAAGTCACCCCTCCACTTT
>TRBJ1-6|NA|TRBV2|NA
CASVPQGLENSPLHF
TGTGCCAGCGTTCCGCAGGGACTAGAAAATTCACCCCTCCACTTT
>TRBJ1-4|NA|TRBV19|NA
CASSRQGWDEKLFF
TGTGCCAGTTCTCGCCAGGGGTGGGATGAAAAACTGTTTTTT
>TRBJ1-1|TRBD1|TRBV11-2|once
CASSLTGGAREAFF
TGTGCCAGCAGTCTTACAGGGGGCGCGAGGGAAGCTTTCTTT
>TRBJ1-3|NA|TRBV2|NA
CASSRQISGNTIYF
TGTGCCAGCAGTCGACAGATCTCTGGAAACACCATATATTTT
>TRBJ1-3|NA|TRBV7-2|once
CASSLEWPGNTIYF
TGTGCCAGCAGCTTAGAGTGGCCCGGAAACACCATATATTTT
>TRBJ2-7|NA|TRBV5-6|NA
CASSLPRADSYEQYF
TGTGCCAGCAGCTTGCCCAGGGCAGACTCCTACGAGCAGTACTTC
>TRBJ2-2|NA|TRBV7-2|NA
CASSPRLGELFF
TGTGCCAGCAGCCCCCGCCTCGGGGAGCTGTTTTTT
>TRBJ2-6|NA|TRBV27|NA
CASSLSTVAGANVLTF
TGTGCCAGCAGTTTATCGACAGTTGCCGGGGCCAACGTCCTGACTTTC
>TRBJ1-6|NA|TRBV7-9|NA
CASSLAHLRGRSYNSPLHF
TGTGCCAGCAGCTTAGCGCATCTGAGGGGAAGATCCTATAATTCACCCCTCCACTTT
>TRBJ2-7|NA|TRBV4-2|NA
CASSQGSVNSYEQYF
TGTGCCAGCAGCCAAGGTTCAGTGAACTCCTACGAGCAGTACTTC
>TRBJ2-3|NA|TRBV11-3|NA
CASSLVGDHTQYF
TGTGCCAGCAGCTTGGTGGGAGATCATACGCAGTATTTT
>TRBJ1-1|NA|TRBV24-1|few
CATSDAKNTEAFF
TGTGCCACCAGTGACGCGAAGAACACTGAAGCTTTCTTT
>TRBJ2-2|TRBD2|TRBV9|NA
CASSPMGTSGSINTGELFF
TGTGCCAGCAGCCCAATGGGGACTAGCGGGAGTATAAACACCGGGGAGCTGTTTTTT
>TRBJ2-2|TRBD2|TRBV6-5|NA
CASSRSGRPTGELFF
TGTGCCAGCAGCCGTAGCGGGAGGCCCACCGGGGAGCTGTTTTTT
>TRBJ2-1|TRBD2|TRBV11-2|NA
CASSYTGTSGGFRNEQFF
TGTGCCAGCAGCTACACCGGGACTAGCGGGGGGTTTCGGAATGAGCAGTTCTTC
>TRBJ2-1|NA|TRBV28|NA
CASTTGWREQFF
TGTGCCAGCACCACCGGGTGGCGGGAGCAGTTCTTC
>TRBJ2-5|TRBD2|TRBV3-1/TRBV3-2|NA
CASSQELTSGPQETQYF
TGTGCCAGCAGCCAAGAGCTCACTAGCGGGCCACAAGAGACCCAGTACTTC
>TRBJ1-3|NA|TRBV5-1|NA
CASSLEGSGNTIYF
TGCGCCAGCAGCTTGGAAGGGAGTGGAAACACCATATATTTT
>TRBJ1-2|TRBD1|TRBV30|NA
CAWGLTGDGYTF
TGTGCCTGGGGCCTTACAGGGGACGGCTACACCTTC
>TRBJ1-2|NA|TRBV5-1|NA
CASSTDNNYGYTF
TGCGCCAGCAGCACGGACAATAACTATGGCTACACCTTC
>TRBJ2-7|TRBD2|TRBV5-4|NA
CASSLWGGNYYEQYF
TGTGCCAGCAGCTTATGGGGGGGGAACTACTACGAGCAGTACTTC
>TRBJ2-1|NA|TRBV2|NA
CASRRDGTHNEQFF
TGTGCCAGCAGACGGGACGGAACCCACAATGAGCAGTTCTTC
>TRBJ1-2|NA|TRBV12-3/TRBV12-4|NA
CASRYTGRYGYTF
TGTGCCAGCAGGTATACAGGGAGGTATGGCTACACCTTC
>TRBJ1-1|NA|TRBV6-5|NA
CASSYSPGEVTEAFF
TGTGCCAGCAGTTATAGTCCAGGGGAGGTCACTGAAGCTTTCTTT
>TRBJ1-1|NA|TRBV6-5|NA
CASTDTMNTEAFF
TGTGCCAGCACGGACACCATGAACACTGAAGCTTTCTTT
>TRBJ1-1|NA|TRBV4-1|once
CASSQGLLTSLNTEAFF
TGCGCCAGCAGCCAAGGACTATTGACATCACTGAACACTGAAGCTTTCTTT
>TRBJ2-4|NA|TRBV5-6|NA
CASSLMLAKNIQYF
TGTGCCAGCAGCTTAATGCTAGCCAAAAACATTCAGTACTTC
>TRBJ2-7|NA|TRBV2|many
CASSEARVNRYEQYF
TGTGCCAGCAGTGAAGCGAGGGTTAATCGCTACGAGCAGTACTTC
>TRBJ2-7|NA|TRBV10-3|NA
CAPRSPQGPDLYEQYF
TGTGCCCCCAGGTCCCCACAGGGACCAGATCTCTACGAGCAGTACTTC
>TRBJ1-2|NA|TRBV27|once
CASARLGYGYTF
TGTGCCAGCGCGCGCTTGGGCTATGGCTACACCTTC
>TRBJ1-3|NA|TRBV4-1|NA
CASSQEPGNTIYF
TGCGCCAGCAGCCAAGAGCCCGGAAACACCATATATTTT
>TRBJ1-5|NA|TRBV27|NA
CASGSINQPQHF
TGTGCCAGCGGATCAATAAATCAGCCCCAGCATTTT
>TRBJ1-1|NA|TRBV7-2|NA
CASSPQGRRDTEAFF
TGTGCCAGCAGCCCCCAAGGGCGGCGGGACACTGAAGCTTTCTTT
>TRBJ1-1|NA|TRBV2|NA
CASKLGRDTEAFF
TGTGCCAGCAAACTGGGCAGGGACACTGAAGCTTTCTTT
>TRBJ1-1|NA|TRBV12-3/TRBV12-4|NA
CASSLLGGNEAFF
TGTGCCAGCAGCCTCCTGGGGGGAAATGAAGCTTTCTTT
>TRBJ2-7|TRBD1|TRBV6-1|few
CASSEWDRGYDEQYF
TGTGCCAGCAGTGAATGGGACAGGGGGTATGACGAGCAGTACTTC
>TRBJ1-2|NA|TRBV27|NA
CASRGVRFNYGYTF
TGTGCCAGCAGGGGCGTTCGCTTCAACTATGGCTACACCTTC
>TRBJ2-1|TRBD2|TRBV5-1|NA
CASSLSGGSLEQFF
TGCGCCAGCAGCTTGTCTGGCGGGAGTTTAGAGCAGTTCTTC
>TRBJ1-1|NA|TRBV6-4|NA
CASSVGGVDTEAFF
TGTGCCAGCAGCGTTGGTGGGGTAGACACTGAAGCTTTCTTT
>TRBJ1-1|NA|TRBV7-2|few
CASSPYLNTEAFF
TGTGCCAGCAGCCCCTACTTGAACACTGAAGCTTTCTTT
>TRBJ1-6|TRBD1|TRBV10-3|once
CAIRGQPGSPLHF
TGTGCCATCAGGGGACAGCCGGGTTCACCCCTCCACTTT
>TRBJ1-2|NA|TRBV23-1|NA
CASSQLAGSGGYTF
TGCGCCAGCAGTCAACTGGCAGGGTCCGGAGGCTACACCTTC
>TRBJ2-2|TRBD2|TRBV6-5|NA
CASNWGLAATGELFF
TGTGCCAGCAATTGGGGACTAGCGGCGACCGGGGAGCTGTTTTTT
>TRBJ2-6|NA|TRBV2|NA
CASKAFPGANVLTF
TGTGCCAGCAAGGCTTTCCCCGGGGCCAACGTCCTGACTTTC